This T cell receptor (beta chain) emerged from a study of T cell responses to AZD1222 COVID-19 vaccine. Libraries were prepared by immunoSEQ multiplex PCR; TCRdb keeps only in-frame clonotypes and omits some of them. The sample yields 91,000 or so clones, 92% seen once. This clone appeared a single time. Germline loops: CDR1 LNHDA, CDR2 SQIVND (reference sequence). There are 14 residues in the CDR3. The V end lost 5 bases, the J end lost 7 bases, and 17 bases lay between the germline ends. V and J are TRBV19 and TRBJ1-2, with D unclear. This TCR was sampled from an adult who received the AZD1222 COVID-19 vaccine. The sample consisted of peripheral blood, taken 28 days after the second AZD1222 dose. The DNA for the CDR3 is TGTGCCAGTAGTTTCTCCCGACAAAGCGGTGGCTACACCTTC. This translates into CASSFSRQSGGYTF.